This TCR beta chain was identified during a study of blood T cell repertoires in COVID-19. Assay used: immunoSEQ multiplex PCR; TCRdb lists only in-frame clones, some missing. The table has roughly 39,000 clones, 85% to 90% seen once; the top ten hold about 10%. V was pared by 3 bases and J by 0 bases, with 9 bases between. CDR1 and CDR2 (germline): LNHNV, YYDKDF (reference sequence). The CDR3 is 15 amino acids. The chain has TRBV15 and TRBJ1-3; maybe TRBD1 (6 bases). The clonotype was recovered from a man in his thirties or forties with active or convalescent COVID-19. Sequencing was done on a sample of peripheral blood. This CDR3 is CATSRTGFSGNTIYF. In DNA, the CDR3 is TGTGCCACCAGCAGGACAGGTTTCTCTGGAAACACCATATATTTT.